This TCR beta chain emerged from a study of early T cells in non-severe SARS-CoV-2 infection. This clonotype was counted ten times or more. Trimming took off 0 bases at V and 2 bases at J, with 12 bases between the two ends. Germline CDR1 is SGHTA and CDR2 is FQGNSA. This CDR3 is built from 16 residues. Individual cDNA molecules each received unique molecular identifiers attached to them. TCRdb used MiXCR to reprocess the 5' RACE reads, holding one entry per CDR3 protein. The sample lists some 50,000 distinct CDR3 sequences, about 9.3% occurring once. Sequencing was done on a sample of whole blood. This clonotype was obtained from an adult who was a healthcare worker with PCR-confirmed SARS-CoV-2 infection or an uninfected control (not recorded which). The V call is TRBV7-2, the J call TRBJ2-3; TRBD2 is a possible D gene (5 bases). Here the CDR3 reads CASSLAAAGFTDTQYF. The CDR3 nucleotides are TGTGCCAGCAGCTTAGCAGCGGCAGGATTCACAGATACGCAGTATTTT.